These 24 T cell receptor beta chains originate from one sample sequenced in a study of CD8 T cells in Susac syndrome. Random-hexamer reverse transcription was applied to about 0.45 to 1 ug RNA. TCRdb re-called the immunoSEQ multiplex PCR reads with MiXCR, one entry per CDR3 protein. The table lists some 94,000 distinct CDR3 sequences, roughly 94% of them singletons. Specimen: CD4+ T cells from PBMCs. Every receptor here comes from a human donor with Susac syndrome.

This sequence joins TRBV20-1 and TRBJ1-3, with no clear D. The germline V gene has CDR1 DFQATT and CDR2 SNEGSKA (reference sequence). This CDR3 comprises 14 residues. V was cut by 4 bases and J by 0 bases, with 10 bases left in between. The CDR3 DNA reads as TGCAGTGCTACCCAGACTGTCTCTGGAAACACCATATATTTT. It is translated as CSATQTVSGNTIYF.

The chain couples TRBV5-4 to TRBJ1-2, with 7 bases matching TRBD1. This CDR3 comprises 14 residues. V was pared by 4 bases and J by 4 bases, with 7 bases of the junction left unmatched. Germline CDR1 reads SGHNT; CDR2 reads YYREEE (reference sequence). CDR3 protein: CASSGTAPSYGYTF. The DNA of the CDR3 is TGTGCCAGCAGCGGGACAGCCCCTAGCTATGGCTACACCTTC. Combining the CDR3 with reference TRBV5-4 and TRBJ1-2 gives the whole variable domain ETGVTQSPTHLIKTRGQQVTLRCSSQSGHNTVSWYQQALGQGPQFIFQYYREEENGRGNFPPRFSGLQFPNYSSELNVNALELDDSALYLCASSGTAPSYGYTFGSGTRLTVV.

This clonotype is a singleton in its sample. V and J are TRBV20-1 and TRBJ1-2, with 9 bases aligning to TRBD1. The ends lost 8 bases at V and 7 bases at J; junction bases unmatched: 11. This CDR3 has 13 residues. The germline V gene has CDR1 DFQATT and CDR2 SNEGSKA (reference sequence). The CDR3 sequence is CSPMGTGSAGYTF. The DNA of the CDR3 is TGCAGTCCTATGGGGACAGGGTCCGCTGGCTACACCTTC.

This chain connects TRBV7-9 to TRBJ2-7; D perhaps matches TRBD1 (6 bases). CDR3 size: 12 residues. With 4 bases removed from V and 3 bases from J, the gap between germline ends came to 7 bases. CDR1 and CDR2 (germline): SEHNR, FQNEAQ (reference sequence). Here the CDR3 reads CASSWDIYEQYF. CDR3 nucleotides: TGTGCCAGCAGCTGGGACATCTACGAGCAGTACTTC.

The chain joins TRBV20-1 to TRBJ2-2; D uncertain. The germline V and J ends were trimmed by 6 bases and 2 bases, with 25 bases remaining between them. The CDR3 is 18 amino acids. Per germline, CDR1 DFQATT and CDR2 SNEGSKA (reference sequence). In DNA form, the CDR3 reads TGCAGTGCCGTAAGCCCCCTCTCGGGCAGAATAAACACCGGGGAGCTGTTTTTT. The encoded protein is CSAVSPLSGRINTGELFF.

The rearrangement joins TRBV29-1 to TRBJ2-5, with TRBD2 matching 9 bases. Germline V gene data show CDR1 as SQVTM and CDR2 as ANQGSEA. The trim removed 4 bases at V and 0 bases at J, leaving 0 bases unmatched. The CDR3 is 13 amino acids. The CDR3 nucleotides are TGCAGCGTTGCTAGCGGGGACCAAGAGACCCAGTACTTC. This translates into CSVASGDQETQYF.

The chain has TRBV11-2 and TRBJ2-7, with TRBD1 matching 9 bases. Germline trimming cut 5 bases from V and 5 bases from J; bases unmatched to any gene: 7. This CDR3 comprises 14 residues. Germline CDR1 reads SGHAT; CDR2 reads FQNNGV. The chain's CDR3 is CASSRTGAWDEQYF. CDR3 in DNA: TGTGCCAGCAGCCGGACAGGGGCTTGGGACGAGCAGTACTTC.

The chain recombines TRBV7-2 with TRBJ2-7, with D possibly called TRBD1 or TRBD2 (6 bases each). Germline V gene sequence: CDR1 SGHTA, CDR2 FQGNSA. With 6 bases removed from V and 3 bases from J, the gap between germline ends came to 18 bases. The CDR3 has 15 amino acids. The CDR3, as DNA: TGTGCCAGCAGTTCAGTGTGGGGGGCTAACTACGAGCAGTACTTC. This gives the protein CASSSVWGANYEQYF.

CDR3: CASSRGLLPGQGNSPLHF. The CDR3 coding sequence is TGTGCCAGCAGTAGGGGTTTGCTCCCGGGACAGGGGAATTCACCCCTCCACTTT. The V gene is TRBV6-1, the J gene TRBJ1-6; 10 bases agree with TRBD1. Germline CDR1 reads MNHNS; CDR2 reads SASEGT. There are 18 residues in the CDR3. The ends lost 5 bases at V and 7 bases at J; junction bases unmatched: 14.

The V and J genes are TRBV7-9 and TRBJ2-5, with TRBD1 as a possible D gene (6 bases). Trimming stripped 6 bases from V and 4 bases from J, with 24 bases between. Germline V gene lookup returns CDR1 SEHNR and CDR2 FQNEAQ (reference sequence). The CDR3 has 17 residues. As DNA, the CDR3 is TGTGCCAGCAGACCGCCGGGACCAGGGACACGATCAGAGACCCAGTACTTC. This encodes CASRPPGPGTRSETQYF.

This chain joins TRBV5-4 and TRBJ1-1, with TRBD1 as a possible D gene (6 bases). Trimming pared 4 bases from V and 2 bases from J, leaving 12 bases between. Per the germline V gene, CDR1 is SGHNT and CDR2 is YYREEE (reference sequence). This CDR3 region has 14 residues. CDR3 DNA sequence: TGTGCCAGCAGCCCTACAGGGTCTAACACTGAAGCTTTCTTT. As protein: CASSPTGSNTEAFF.

The chain employs TRBV25-1 and TRBJ2-5, with 8 bases lining up with TRBD1. Germline CDR1 reads MGHDK; CDR2 reads SYGVNS. Trimming cost V 2 bases and J 4 bases; bases outside gene matches: 9. The CDR3 covers 16 residues. The chain's CDR3 is CASSELDRGGLETQYF. In DNA, the CDR3 is TGTGCCAGCAGTGAACTCGACAGGGGAGGATTAGAGACCCAGTACTTC.

The chain combines TRBV10-3 with TRBJ1-3; tentatively, D is TRBD1 (6 bases). Trimming removed 6 bases from V and 0 bases from J, with 9 bases in between. The CDR3 runs to 14 residues. From germline, CDR1 is ENHRY and CDR2 SYGVKD. CDR3 sequence (DNA): TGTGCCATCAGCCCACAGGGCTCTGGAAACACCATATATTTT. Translation gives CAISPQGSGNTIYF.

CDR3 amino acids: CASSLAGREAFF. DNA for the CDR3: TGTGCCAGCAGCTTAGCGGGCAGGGAGGCTTTCTTT. The J gene is TRBJ1-1, the V gene TRBV11-2; D perhaps matches TRBD1 (5 bases). Germline CDR1 and CDR2: SGHAT and FQNNGV. Trimming took off 1 base at V and 11 bases at J, with 11 bases between the two ends. The CDR3 loop spans 12 amino acids.

J is TRBJ1-3 and V is TRBV30, with D possibly matching TRBD1 (5 bases). Germline V CDR1 and CDR2: GTSNPN, SVGIG (reference sequence). V was clipped by 7 bases and J by 4 bases, with 11 bases between them. This CDR3 region has 12 residues. CDR3 loop: CAFQGAGNTIYF. In DNA, the CDR3 is TGTGCCTTTCAGGGCGCCGGAAACACCATATATTTT.

The rearrangement joins TRBV11-2 to TRBJ1-6; no firm D call. The CDR3 totals 12 residues. Trimming took off 6 bases at V and 13 bases at J, with 13 bases between the two ends. Germline CDR1 SGHAT, CDR2 FQNNGV. The CDR3 sequence is CASSPTNIPLHF. The CDR3 region has the DNA TGTGCCAGCAGTCCAACGAATATTCCCCTCCACTTT.

V is TRBV10-3 and J is TRBJ2-7; 8 nucleotides line up with TRBD2. Germline CDR1 reads ENHRY; CDR2 reads SYGVKD. There are 13 residues in the CDR3. The trim removed 7 bases at V and 6 bases at J, leaving 8 bases unmatched. CDR3 residues: CAINGGGQVEQYF. CDR3 coding DNA: TGTGCCATCAATGGCGGGGGGCAGGTCGAGCAGTACTTC.

The chain is built from TRBV9 and TRBJ1-1; 7 nucleotides match TRBD1. Losses at the gene ends were 3 bases for V and 2 bases for J; bases not matched to a gene: 4. The germline gives CDR1 SGDLS, CDR2 YYNGEE. The CDR3 is made up of 14 amino acids. The CDR3 loop reads CASSAGQVNTEAFF. Written as DNA, the CDR3 is TGTGCCAGCAGCGCCGGACAGGTCAACACTGAAGCTTTCTTT.

The rearrangement uses TRBV20-1 and TRBJ2-7, with D possibly being TRBD1 (5 bases). V shed 2 bases and J shed 1 base, with 6 bases lying between them. CDR3 size: 12 residues. Germline V gene sequence: CDR1 DFQATT, CDR2 SNEGSKA (reference sequence). CDR3 in amino acids: CSARQGSYEQYF. Written as DNA, the CDR3 is TGCAGTGCTAGACAGGGTTCCTACGAGCAGTACTTC.

The chain employs TRBV12-3 or TRBV12-4 and TRBJ1-1, with TRBD1 matching 9 bases. CDR3 size: 16 residues. V dropped 5 bases and J dropped 3; count of bases not matched to a gene: 10. In DNA, the CDR3 is TGTGCCAGCAGTCGTCCCGGGACAGGGTTGTACACTGAAGCTTTCTTT. It specifies CASSRPGTGLYTEAFF.

The CDR3 DNA follows: TGCAGTGCTGCCGACAGGGGAGGCCAGCCCCAGCATTTT. As protein: CSAADRGGQPQHF. V gene TRBV20-1 combines with J gene TRBJ1-5; TRBD1 aligns across 8 bases. The germline V gene encodes CDR1 DFQATT and CDR2 SNEGSKA (reference sequence). CDR3 length: 13 residues. V shed 5 bases, J shed 7 bases, and the junction held 7 bases outside the gene matches.

V is TRBV30 and J is TRBJ2-7; D is perhaps TRBD2 (7 bases). The ends were cut back, 6 bases at V and 3 bases at J, with 15 bases in the middle. The germline V gene has CDR1 GTSNPN and CDR2 SVGIG (reference sequence). CDR3 size: 13 residues. The CDR3 nucleotides are TGTGCCTGCCGGGCGGGGGCAGGCTACGAGCAGTACTTC. Its protein product is CACRAGAGYEQYF.

This clonotype came up a few times. The J gene is TRBJ1-5, the V gene TRBV7-9; D is uncertain. Germline-derived CDR1 and CDR2 are SEHNR and FQNEAQ (reference sequence). The CDR3 spans 12 residues. Trimming removed 7 bases from V and 4 bases from J, with 8 bases in between. CDR3 protein: CASKGPNQPQHF. The CDR3, as DNA: TGTGCCAGCAAGGGTCCAAATCAGCCCCAGCATTTT. The full variable domain, its missing parts supplied by reference TRBV7-9 and TRBJ1-5, is DTGVSQNPRHKITKRGQNVTFRCDPISEHNRLYWYRQTLGQGPEFLTYFQNEAQLEKSRLLSDRFSAERPKGSFSTLEIQRTEQGDSAMYLCASKGPNQPQHFGDGTRLSIL.

To note about this clonotype: The junction does not match germline at one end; this may be a read error. V gene TRBV20-1 combines with J gene TRBJ1-1; D unresolved. Germline lookup yields CDR1 DFQATT and CDR2 SNEGSKA (reference sequence). This CDR3 region has 11 residues. In DNA, the CDR3 is TGCAGTGCTCGAGACGGACGGGAAGCTTTCTTT. It translates to CSARDGREAFF.